This TCR beta chain originates from a study of T cells in Graves' hyperthyroidism and ophthalmopathy. Whole-study results and caveats: Most thyroid clonotypes expanded above 0.001 appeared in blood too.

The germline CDR1 and CDR2 sequences are SQVTM and ANQGSEA. The germline V and J ends were trimmed by 8 bases and 2 bases, with 19 bases remaining between them. The CDR3 contains 14 residues. Clinical symptoms, serum thyroxine and TRAb, thyroid ultrasound and orbital computed tomography were used for the diagnoses. As for this clonotype: Antigen unknown.

Researchers amplified the TCR beta CDR3 regions from RNA transcripts. The HTBI set primed first-round TCR CDR3 RT-PCR. Via MiXCR, TCRdb re-called the multiplex PCR reads, giving one row per CDR3 protein. The sample carries 500,000 to 600,000 distinct CDR3 sequences, 40% to 50% recorded once. The receptor was isolated from an adult woman with Graves' disease, either hyperthyroidism or ophthalmopathy (not recorded which). This chain connects TRBV29-1 to TRBJ2-7, with D possibly being TRBD2 (7 bases). Sequenced input: peripheral blood or thyroid tissue (not recorded which). The CDR3 loop is CSSLGGAATYEQYF. The CDR3 DNA sequence: TGCAGCAGTCTTGGGGGGGCCGCTACCTACGAGCAGTACTTC.